Here is one T cell receptor beta chain with its context. This CDR3 has 15 residues. Germline lookup yields CDR1 SGHTA and CDR2 FQGNSA. Trimming left V 5 bases short and J 1 base short, with 12 bases between. This sample is drawn from a study of blood T cell repertoires in COVID-19. Across the study: Samples of COVID-19 (acute and convalescent) were obtained from the United States, Italy and Spain. The cDNA or gDNA used as material had been derived from T cells, B-cell-depleted T cells, or PBMCs.

Original handling: Amplification of reference gene primers was used by the study to estimate nucleated cell counts. Produced via immunoSEQ multiplex PCR; TCRdb's table is partial and in-frame only. For V, J and clone size, that table is used; D and trimming come from the DNA. The table includes tens of thousands of clones, 80% detected once. V is TRBV7-2 and J is TRBJ2-1, with D possibly TRBD2 on 6 matching bases. The source of this sequence is a woman older than 75 with acute or convalescent COVID-19. Sequencing was performed on peripheral blood. CDR3 amino acids: CASSASGTSYNEQFF. CDR3 coding DNA: TGTGCCAGCAGCGCCTCCGGGACTTCCTACAATGAGCAGTTCTTC.